This is a list of T cell receptor beta chains from one sample in a study of beta chain features in type 1 diabetes. The repertoire was sequenced with immunoSEQ multiplex PCR; TCRdb's copy has only in-frame clones and lacks some. This sample has roughly 370,000 clones, with more than 11% found just once. Sequencing input: naive CD4+ T cells from blood. These receptors all come from a man aged 30-40 years in good health. Both conserved end residues are part of each CDR3.

16,TRBJ2-6,TRBV9,CASSVETISGANVLTF
15,TRBJ1-6,TRBV7-2,CASSLSGQINSPLHF
18,TRBJ2-1,TRBV7-2,CASSPHLAGGPVYNEQFF
13,TRBJ1-5,TRBV7-2,CASSPGARGAQHF
17,TRBJ2-1,TRBV29-1,CSVGKGQGVGKGNEQFF
16,TRBJ2-5,TRBV7-9,CASNEPGQGRSETQYF
13,TRBJ1-6,TRBV29-1,CSAQISQDTPLHF
14,TRBJ2-3,TRBV29-1,CSVGLAGGTDTQYF
15,TRBJ2-3,TRBV30,CAWRPSGRGTDTQYF
16,TRBJ2-2,TRBV5-1,CASSRSGTSNTGELFF
13,TRBJ2-6,TRBV25-1,CASIGAGANVLTF
13,TRBJ2-1,TRBV11-2,CASSKVAGGKPIF
15,TRBJ2-3,TRBV7-2,CASSLVKGLRDTQYF
15,TRBJ2-5,TRBV19,CASSPGQAYQETQYF
16,TRBJ2-6,TRBV29-1,CSVEDINRVGANVLTF
12,TRBJ2-1,TRBV18,CASSPGYGEQFF
16,TRBJ2-7,TRBV25-1,CASSELRGSTPYEQYF
14,TRBJ2-4,TRBV7-9,CASSLVLGSDIQYF
17,TRBJ2-3,TRBV5-1,CASSLEFQRGSSDTQYF